This TCR beta chain was recorded in a study of cytomegalovirus exposure and HLA in healthy donors (dated by TCRdb to the late 2010s). Background on the whole study: An earlier analysis of fewer than 750 of the donors reported 276 Gb of sequence data and 95 million to 120 million unique TCR beta sequences obtained from around 170 million T cells. The study profiled the T cell repertoires of 666 subjects by immunosequencing and related them to cytomegalovirus serostatus. To predict cytomegalovirus infection status, the study brought together high-throughput TCR immunosequencing, statistical association of individual TCRs with disease status, and machine learning. Both class I and class II loci were covered by HLA typing, at four-digit resolution. Because of strong linkage in the cohort, roughly five DR-DQ haplotypes were treated as single units for association and clustering. Among under 450 genotyped donors of the cohort, an average of roughly 240,000 unique TCR beta nucleotide sequences were sequenced per donor, roughly 20% of them non-productive. An early release that covered 500 to 800 HLA-typed donors contained approximately 290 gigabases of sequencing data and tens of millions of unique TCR sequences. An earlier analysis of roughly 580 of the donors used high-throughput TCR beta sequencing to judge whether each TCR beta V gene segment behaved as functional or pseudogenic. A later analysis re-examined previously published TCR beta repertoires from more than 550 donors and added high-resolution HLA genotyping to investigate patterns of TCR occurrence. The study was designed to test whether signatures of past pathogen exposure could be identified by cataloging public T cell receptors. In addition to the first cohort of roughly 670 subjects, a separate validation cohort of some 120 different subjects was used. Alongside the repertoire data, information on donor age, sex, ethnicity and CMV serostatus was compiled. Typing coverage varied by locus: roughly 620-640 donors for A, B, C, DRB1 and DQB1; 522 for DQA1; more than 600 for DPA1; 450 to 480 for DPB1. Rather than using new phenotypic data, the later analysis identified candidate immune exposures from TCR beta sequences and from how often those sequences occurred across donors. A later genetic analysis used genome-wide SNP genotypes for about 55% of the 666 donors, treating that subset as a discovery cohort. Of the approximately 400 genotyped donors, over 65% fell in the genetic ancestry cluster associated with self-reported Caucasian donors. Every discovery cohort repertoire had been produced on one sequencing platform. Results and caveats for the whole study, not just this receptor: Because counts were too low, 15 to 20 rarely observed V segments, including chromosome 9 orphons, were excluded from the earlier analysis of several hundred of the donors. In a later genetic analysis, fewer N-insertions in productive TCRs were reported among donors in an Asian-associated ancestry cluster than the roughly 710-donor mean. A later analysis found that TCR association rates varied across HLA loci, with DRB1 alleles showing the most associated TCRs and HLA-C alleles the fewest. Sequencing depth was assumed to be roughly uniform across donors in the presence/absence analyses, though that assumption may not hold. The classifier was reported to diagnose cytomegalovirus status with high specificity and sensitivity in both the original cohort and the validation cohort. Strong co-occurrence of HLA alleles, especially DR and DQ, made assigning TCR associations to individual alleles difficult. Correlated functional status among segregating V segments might reflect linkage disequilibrium, but an unknown experimental factor could not be ruled out. The cohort was sequenced for TCR beta chains only, and without alpha or paired-chain data the features that could be detected were limited. The authors suggested that the approach could potentially be extended to other disease states and immunological phenotypes. A group of highly shared sequence variants was considered likely to be a technical artifact of the sequencing pipeline. An association between a missense DCLRE1C variant and V-gene and J-gene trimming of TCR beta chains was found in a later genetic analysis and replicated in an independent cohort. Because HLA typing was missing for some donors at each locus, association tests included only the typed subset. While some public TCRs were present in many individuals, most TCR sequences turned up only very rarely across donors. In an earlier analysis of some 640 of the donors, most TCR beta V segments were observed in productive rearrangements about 90% or about 30% of the time, broadly matching IMGT annotations. A few of the identified cytomegalovirus-associated TCR beta chains were confirmed in vitro to be specific for cytomegalovirus antigens. A further reported finding was that TCR beta sequences accurately predicted the HLA-A and HLA-B alleles for most subjects in the first cohort. In a later analysis, HLA-associated TCR beta chains showed more clonal expansion and lower generation probabilities than non-associated chains that were equally common. Some IMGT-functional V segments, including TRBV6-2 and TRBV6-3, could not be told apart with the 87-base-pair reads, so those segments were excluded. A later analysis found that most CMV-associated TCR beta chains appeared HLA-restricted, with HLA associations seemingly driven largely by CMV exposure. For the cohort, immune exposure information was limited to CMV serostatus. Specific HLA alleles were associated with 16,951 TCR beta sequences at a false discovery rate of 0.05 in a later analysis. A later analysis reported that several top co-occurrence clusters appeared linked to parvovirus B19, influenza, CMV and Epstein-Barr virus. The study listed 150 to 200 TCR beta chains as associated with cytomegalovirus.

CDR1 and CDR2, per the germline V gene, are SGHTA and FQGNSA. The CDR3 numbers 16 residues from cysteine through phenylalanine. Only CDR3 DNA is held: 48 bases, read in frame from base 1. V has 2 bases trimmed and J has 3 bases trimmed; junction bases matching no gene number 9. About this clone itself: It has no known antigen specificity. Base qualities are missing; no much larger clone stands one base away.

Receptor libraries were prepared by the immunoSEQ multiplex PCR assay. For the multiplex PCR, a mixture combining 60 forward primers for TCR Vbeta segments and 13 reverse primers for TCR Jbeta segments was used. The CDR3 region of rearranged TCR beta genes was amplified from genomic DNA with a multiplex PCR assay. Amplified TCR beta libraries were sequenced as 87-base-pair reads on the Illumina HiSeq System. Regarding the original processing steps: A later analysis tallied 75 million to 95 million unique TCR beta chains across the 700 or so repertoires, and some 10 million of those chains were shared by two or more donors. A nearest-neighbor algorithm error-corrected the raw reads and collapsed the reads into unique sequences, merging closely related sequences to remove PCR and sequencing errors. Alignment of CDR3 sequences to IMGT reference sequences was used to assign V, D and J gene segments. For a sequence to be retained, a match of at least six nucleotides was required to both a V gene segment and a J gene segment. Rearrangements were called productive when the CDR3 lacked stop codons and stayed in frame with V and J; all others were non-productive. Following IMGT convention, CDR3 was defined as the stretch from the second conserved V-encoded cysteine to the conserved J-encoded phenylalanine. The earlier analysis of 450 to 750 of the donors excluded any sequence lacking an unambiguous match to a single V gene segment. An earlier analysis of 587 of the donors classified V segments as functional when productive rearrangements were above 56.7% and as segregating when the standard deviation between donors was above 5%. A statistical classification framework was built to diagnose cytomegalovirus status from the catalog of TCR beta chain sequences. A later analysis assigned V and J genes by comparing TCR nucleotide sequences with IMGT/GENE-DB human TR gene sequences. In a later analysis, CDR3 sequences and most-parsimonious VDJ recombination scenarios were assigned using the TCRdist pipeline. In a later analysis, each TCR beta chain was defined by its CDR3 amino acid sequence together with its V-gene family, and reads without a unique V-gene family were excluded. In a later analysis, around 600 highly shared, low-generation-probability nucleotide sequences were removed to address suspected cross-contamination and a sequencing artifact. For each public chain, a later analysis derived a clonal expansion index from normalized ranks of inferred template counts within each repertoire. A later analysis computed generation probabilities with a VDJ recombination model fitted to out-of-frame rearrangements, and checked the results against IGoR. Hypergeometric tests were used in a later analysis to score TCR-TCR, TCR-HLA and TCR-CMV co-occurrence, with a repertoire-size bias correction applied to the TCR pairs. False discovery rates were estimated in a later analysis by permuting HLA or CMV assignments 20 times. In a later analysis, co-occurring TCRs were grouped using DBSCAN, and TCRdist sequence similarity was added for clustering within HLA-allele-positive subsets. Co-occurrence clustering excluded repertoires with fewer than 30,000 or more than 120,000 public chains, plus five with anomalous nucleotide sharing. TCRdb mirrors the immuneACCESS table, restricted to in-frame sequences. Some clones are absent from its copies; in checked studies, under half trace to an unresolved V gene, and the reason for the others is unknown. V and J calls and clone size are those listed in that table; D and trimming were worked out from the DNA. The sample table contains 150,000 to 200,000 clones; only one count was recorded for roughly 80% of them. Clones ranked in the top ten supply roughly 1.5% of the sample.

The cohort comprised fewer than 750 healthy bone marrow donors. At the time of sampling, all cohort members were nominally healthy, though unrecorded immune exposures were likely present. The donor tested CMV seronegative and was one of the 352 seronegative cohort members. A peripheral blood sample was collected from each donor, and TCR beta sequencing was performed on peripheral blood mononuclear cells. The Qiagen DNeasy Blood Extraction Kit was used to extract genomic DNA from the blood cell samples. Sequenced material: PBMCs. The rearranged chain carries TRBV7-2 and TRBJ2-7, and TRBD2 matches 8 of the central bases. The sequence was obtained from a man aged 45-65 years in good health and CMV-seronegative. The base sequence is TGTGCCAGCAGCTTAATCGGGGGGGGCGGGGACTACGAGCAGTACTTC. The translation is CASSLIGGGGDYEQYF.